This entry lists 6 T cell receptor beta chains sequenced from one sample in a study of CD8 T cells in ankylosing spondylitis. The study, taken as a whole, reports: Seemingly characteristic of ankylosing spondylitis blood was a TCR beta motif consisting of about 8 highly homologous variants.

No antigens are known for them. TCRdb redid the calling of the 5' RACE reads with MiXCR, one entry per CDR3 protein. The table shows 450,000 or so distinct CDR3 sequences, with 26% occurring only once. Material: blood, either unsorted or a sorted T cell fraction (not recorded which). The receptors stem from a male donor with ankylosing spondylitis.

This clonotype occurred a few times. The V call is TRBV20-1, the J call TRBJ2-7, with D maybe TRBD1 (5 bases). Trimming removed 0 bases at V and 3 bases at J, with 12 bases between. The CDR3 consists of 14 residues. Germline-derived CDR1 and CDR2 are DFQATT and SNEGSKA (reference sequence). As DNA, the CDR3 is TGCAGTGCTAGAGATGGGGCCAGGTTCTACGAGCAGTACTTC. Protein sequence: CSARDGARFYEQYF.

This rearrangement joins TRBV7-7 to TRBJ2-2, with D possibly being TRBD1 (5 bases). Germline CDR1 SSHAT, CDR2 FNYEAQ (reference sequence). CDR3 length: 14 amino acids. V dropped 5 bases and J dropped 4 bases, with 11 bases sitting between them. Written as DNA, the CDR3 is TGTGCCAGCAGCGAAACAGGTCCCACCGGGGAGCTGTTTTTT. This sequence encodes CASSETGPTGELFF.

This clonotype was observed at least ten times. This chain uses TRBV29-1 with TRBJ2-5; tentatively, D is TRBD2 (7 bases). This CDR3 is 11 amino acids long. Germline CDR1 and CDR2: SQVTM and ANQGSEA. CDR3 coding DNA: TGCAGTGTCGAGGGGGGGGAGACCCAGTACTTC. Translating it yields CSVEGGETQYF.

V usage is TRBV12-3 or TRBV12-4 and J usage is TRBJ2-1, with D perhaps matching TRBD1 (6 bases). Trimming pared 6 bases from V and 0 bases from J, leaving 12 bases between. The CDR3 is 15 amino acids. The CDR3 region has the DNA TGTGCCAGCAGCCACAGGGAGAGCTCCTACAATGAGCAGTTCTTC. This sequence encodes CASSHRESSYNEQFF.

This clonotype showed up many times. The chain has TRBV11-2 and TRBJ2-5, with 14 bases lining up with TRBD2. Germline V gene data show CDR1 as SGHAT and CDR2 as FQNNGV. The ends lost 1 base at V and 9 bases at J; junction bases unmatched: 1. This CDR3 comprises 14 residues. The CDR3 reads CASSLVTSGRAQYF. In DNA form, the CDR3 reads TGTGCCAGCAGCTTAGTGACTAGCGGGAGGGCCCAGTACTTC.

The V and J genes are TRBV7-2 and TRBJ1-1; no firm D call. The V gene lost 0 bases and the J gene lost 1 base, with 6 bases spanning the gap. Germline V CDR1 and CDR2: SGHTA, FQGNSA. The CDR3 is 14 residues long. The CDR3 DNA reads TGTGCCAGCAGCTTAGCCTACTCGAACACTGAAGCTTTCTTT. This encodes CASSLAYSNTEAFF.